The next 11 T cell receptor beta chains were all read from a single sample in a study of shared clonotypes between healthy human individuals. Libraries were prepared by immunoSEQ multiplex PCR; TCRdb keeps only in-frame clonotypes and omits some of them. The repertoire consists of about 480,000 clones, with 75% to 80% occurring once and the leading ten covering about an eighth. The sequencing sample was made of PBMCs. The receptors originated from a middle-aged woman in good health. Some clones in this sample may be carry-over from other donors' samples.

With respect to this clone: Other DNA variants within this sample encode the same CDR3. V gene TRBV19 combines with J gene TRBJ1-1; D is ambiguous. The germline V and J ends were trimmed by 3 bases and 1 base, with 9 bases remaining between them. Germline V CDR1 and CDR2: LNHDA, SQIVND (reference sequence). This CDR3 region has 14 residues. The CDR3 region is CASSIPGKNTEAFF. The CDR3 DNA follows: TGTGCCAGTAGTATCCCGGGAAAGAACACTGAAGCTTTCTTT.

In nucleotides, the CDR3 is TGTGCCAGCTCACCACTAGTTTTGGGGACAGTGGAAGCTTTCTTT. It is translated as CASSPLVLGTVEAFF. The J gene is TRBJ1-1, the V gene TRBV18; 7 bases map to TRBD1. Germline V gene data show CDR1 as KGHSH and CDR2 as LQKENI. J was trimmed by 8 bases and V by 1 base; bases with no gene match: 10. The CDR3 covers 15 residues.

The CDR3 DNA reads as TGTGCCAGCCTCCCGGGGGGCAGCTCCTACAATGAGCAGTTCTTC. Translating it yields CASLPGGSSYNEQFF. The chain recombines TRBV27 with TRBJ2-1, with D maybe TRBD2 (7 bases). The V gene lost 8 bases and the J gene lost 0 bases, with 14 bases spanning the gap. Germline assignment: CDR1 MNHEY and CDR2 SMNVEV (reference sequence). The CDR3 covers 15 residues.

The genes are TRBV5-1 and TRBJ2-3, with D perhaps matching TRBD2 (5 bases). This CDR3 comprises 16 residues. Per the germline V gene, CDR1 is SGHRS and CDR2 is YFSETQ. V lost 2 bases and J lost 5, with 18 bases in between. The CDR3 coding sequence is TGCGCCAGCAGCTTTAGGACTTTTCCCCCGGGAGATACGCAGTATTTT. It translates to CASSFRTFPPGDTQYF.

The rearrangement links TRBV7-8 to TRBJ2-5; D gene uncertain. The ends were cut back, 8 bases at V and 4 bases at J, with 11 bases in the middle. In germline, CDR1 is SGHVS, CDR2 FQNEAQ. CDR3 length equals 12 residues. CDR3 sequence: CASFTWLETQYF. CDR3 nucleotides: TGTGCCAGCTTTACTTGGCTAGAGACCCAGTACTTC.

The chain joins TRBV7-9 to TRBJ2-7; D is ambiguous. Trimming pared 5 bases from V and 2 bases from J, leaving 22 bases between. The CDR3 totals 17 residues. Germline V gives CDR1 SEHNR, CDR2 FQNEAQ (reference sequence). The CDR3 coding sequence is TGTGCCAGCAGCACCCCCTTACGGAGCGACGGAGCCTACGAGCAGTACTTC. Translation: CASSTPLRSDGAYEQYF.

V and J are TRBV28 and TRBJ2-2; D gene uncertain. V lost 7 bases, J lost 5 bases, and 8 bases lay in between. Germline V gene sequence: CDR1 MDHEN, CDR2 SYDVKM. CDR3 size: 12 residues. DNA for the CDR3: TGTGCCAGCACCCTCGCAACCGGGGAGCTGTTTTTT. Residues: CASTLATGELFF.

This chain connects TRBV7-2 to TRBJ2-1; TRBD2 aligns across 9 bases. Per germline, CDR1 SGHTA and CDR2 FQGNSA. This CDR3 has 15 residues. V shed 4 bases and J 8 bases; nucleotides not matched to a gene: 9. The DNA of the CDR3 is TGTGCCAGCAGCTCATTGGGCTTAGCGGGAGATGAGCAGTTCTTC. It yields the protein CASSSLGLAGDEQFF. Drawing the rest from reference TRBV7-2 and TRBJ2-1, the complete variable domain is GAGVSQSPSNKVTEKGKDVELRCDPISGHTALYWYRQSLGQGLEFLIYFQGNSAPDKSGLPSDRFSAERTGGSVSTLTIQRTQQEDSAVYLCASSSLGLAGDEQFFGPGTRLTVL.

The chain recombines TRBV18 with TRBJ2-1; a possible D gene is TRBD1 (5 bases). V was cut by 3 bases and J by 8 bases, with 14 bases left in between. Germline CDR1 and CDR2: KGHSH and LQKENI. The CDR3 contains 14 residues. The CDR3 sequence is CASSPIVVGDEQFF. CDR3 DNA: TGTGCCAGCTCACCGATCGTGGTAGGGGATGAGCAGTTCTTC.

The rearrangement uses TRBV20-1 and TRBJ2-7; possibly TRBD1 or TRBD2 for D (5 bases each). V gave up 3 bases and J gave up 6 bases, with 9 bases separating them. This CDR3 contains 11 residues. Germline CDR1 DFQATT, CDR2 SNEGSKA (reference sequence). The chain's CDR3 is CSARGDIEQYF. DNA of the CDR3: TGCAGTGCTAGGGGGGATATCGAGCAGTACTTC.

This chain joins TRBV7-6 and TRBJ1-5; D remains ambiguous. Germline V CDR1 and CDR2: SGHVS, FNYEAQ. The V and J ends lost 3 bases and 2 bases respectively, with 2 bases between them. This CDR3 spans 12 amino acids. CDR3 in DNA: TGTGCCAGCAGCTTCCGCAATCAGCCCCAGCATTTT. As protein: CASSFRNQPQHF.